This TCR beta chain was recorded in a study of CD8 T cells in Susac syndrome. Germline lookup yields CDR1 MNHEY and CDR2 SMNVEV (reference sequence). The CDR3 covers 15 residues. J gave up 7 bases and V 5 bases, and 7 bases lay outside the gene matches. TCR beta sequencing was performed on blood CD8+ and CD4+ T cells. Recently defined diagnostic criteria for definite or probable disease were fulfilled by Susac syndrome patients. TEMRA cells were enriched by FACS, and CD4+ and CD8+ T cells were negatively isolated. An input of 0.5 to 1 ug of RNA was subjected to reverse transcription using random hexamers. Amplification of TCR beta CDR3 used immunoSEQ multiplex PCR across 54 Vbeta and 13 Jbeta. TCRdb recomputed calls from the immunoSEQ multiplex PCR reads with MiXCR, one row per CDR3 protein. Among under 90,000 distinct CDR3 sequences, roughly 91% were seen once, and the ten largest hold around 0.57%.

V is TRBV27 and J is TRBJ1-6, with 8 bases fitting TRBD1. The material sequenced was CD4+ T cells from PBMCs. This TCR derives from a human donor with Susac syndrome. The CDR3 nucleotides read TGTGCCAGCAGTAGGGCAGGGGGCGACAATTCACCCCTCCACTTT. Protein product: CASSRAGGDNSPLHF.